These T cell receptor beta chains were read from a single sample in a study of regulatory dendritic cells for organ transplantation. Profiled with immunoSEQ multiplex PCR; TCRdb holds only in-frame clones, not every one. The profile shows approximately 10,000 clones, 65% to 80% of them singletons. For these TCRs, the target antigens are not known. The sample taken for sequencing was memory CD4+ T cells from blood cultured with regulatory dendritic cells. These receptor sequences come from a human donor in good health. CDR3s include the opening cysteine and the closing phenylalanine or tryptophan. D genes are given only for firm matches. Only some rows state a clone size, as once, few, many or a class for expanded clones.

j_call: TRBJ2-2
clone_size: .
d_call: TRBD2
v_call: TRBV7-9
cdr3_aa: CASSLAPVSSGATGELFF
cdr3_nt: TGTGCCAGCAGCTTAGCGCCGGTTTCTAGCGGAGCCACCGGGGAGCTGTTTTTT

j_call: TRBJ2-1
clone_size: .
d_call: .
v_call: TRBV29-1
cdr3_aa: CSVQVQGTYEQFF
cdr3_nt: TGCAGCGTTCAGGTGCAGGGAACTTACGAGCAGTTCTTC

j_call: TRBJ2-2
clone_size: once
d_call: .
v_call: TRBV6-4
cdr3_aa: CASSDSHYNTGELFF
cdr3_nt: TGTGCCAGCAGTGACTCCCACTACAACACCGGGGAGCTGTTTTTT

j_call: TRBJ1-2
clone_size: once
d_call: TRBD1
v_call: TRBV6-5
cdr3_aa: CASSQGQGYGGYTF
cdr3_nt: TGTGCCAGCAGTCAGGGACAGGGATACGGTGGCTACACCTTC

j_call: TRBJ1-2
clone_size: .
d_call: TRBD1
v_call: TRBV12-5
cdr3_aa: CASGFPVPGQGGEWGYTF
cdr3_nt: TGTGCTAGTGGTTTTCCCGTCCCGGGACAGGGGGGAGAGTGGGGCTACACCTTC

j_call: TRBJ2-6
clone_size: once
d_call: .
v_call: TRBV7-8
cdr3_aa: CASSSTASGANVLTF
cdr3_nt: TGTGCCAGCAGCTCGACAGCATCTGGGGCCAACGTCCTGACTTTC

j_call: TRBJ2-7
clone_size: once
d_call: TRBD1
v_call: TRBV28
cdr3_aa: CASSPFKSRGRQEQYF
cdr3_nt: TGTGCCAGCAGTCCGTTTAAAAGCAGGGGGCGCCAAGAGCAGTACTTC

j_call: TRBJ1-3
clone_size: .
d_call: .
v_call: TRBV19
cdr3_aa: CASSIDRSYSGNTIYF
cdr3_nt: TGTGCCAGTAGTATCGACAGGTCTTACTCTGGAAACACCATATATTTT

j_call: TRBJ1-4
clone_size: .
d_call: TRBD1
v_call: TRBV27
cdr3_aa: CASSLSFWAGGGEKLFF
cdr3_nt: TGTGCCAGCAGTTTAAGTTTTTGGGCAGGGGGCGGTGAAAAACTGTTTTTT

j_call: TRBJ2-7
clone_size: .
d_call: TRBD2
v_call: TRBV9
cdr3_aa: CASTRGGTLSYEQYF
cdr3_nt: TGTGCCAGCACGCGGGGAGGGACTCTCTCCTACGAGCAGTACTTC

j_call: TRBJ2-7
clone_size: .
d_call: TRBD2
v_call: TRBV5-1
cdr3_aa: CASSPSTSGGALDEQYF
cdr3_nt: TGCGCCAGCAGCCCGTCGACTAGCGGGGGGGCCTTGGACGAGCAGTACTTC

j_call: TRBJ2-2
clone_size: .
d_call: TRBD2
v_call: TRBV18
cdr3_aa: CASSPPTSGPNTGELFF
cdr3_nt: TGTGCCAGCTCACCACCAACTAGCGGGCCGAACACCGGGGAGCTGTTTTTT

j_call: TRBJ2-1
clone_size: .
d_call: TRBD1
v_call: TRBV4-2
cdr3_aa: CASSQDLRQGYNEQFF
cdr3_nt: TGTGCCAGCAGCCAAGATCTGCGACAGGGCTACAATGAGCAGTTCTTC

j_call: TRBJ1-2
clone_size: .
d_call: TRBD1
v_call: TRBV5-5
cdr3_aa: CASSLGTGANYGYTF
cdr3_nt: TGTGCCAGCAGCTTGGGGACAGGAGCTAACTATGGCTACACCTTC

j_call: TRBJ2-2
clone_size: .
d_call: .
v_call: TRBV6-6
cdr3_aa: CASSYSKGGAGELFF
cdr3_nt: TGTGCCAGCAGTTACTCGAAGGGGGGGGCCGGGGAGCTGTTTTTT

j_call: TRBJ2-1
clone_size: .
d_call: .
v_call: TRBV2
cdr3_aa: CASMELDFNYNEQFF
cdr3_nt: TGTGCCAGCATGGAACTGGACTTTAATTACAATGAGCAGTTCTTC